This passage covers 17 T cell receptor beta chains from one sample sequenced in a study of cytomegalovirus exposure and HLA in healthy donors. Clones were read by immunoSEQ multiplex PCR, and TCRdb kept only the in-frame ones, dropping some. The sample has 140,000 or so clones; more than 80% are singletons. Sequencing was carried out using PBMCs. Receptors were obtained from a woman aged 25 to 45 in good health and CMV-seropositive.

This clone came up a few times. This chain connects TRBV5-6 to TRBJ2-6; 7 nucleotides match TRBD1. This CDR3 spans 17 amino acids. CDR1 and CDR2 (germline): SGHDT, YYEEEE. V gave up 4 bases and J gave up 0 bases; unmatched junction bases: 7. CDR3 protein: CASSKTSGGSGANVLTF. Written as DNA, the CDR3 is TGTGCCAGCAGCAAAACCTCAGGGGGCTCTGGGGCCAACGTCCTGACTTTC.

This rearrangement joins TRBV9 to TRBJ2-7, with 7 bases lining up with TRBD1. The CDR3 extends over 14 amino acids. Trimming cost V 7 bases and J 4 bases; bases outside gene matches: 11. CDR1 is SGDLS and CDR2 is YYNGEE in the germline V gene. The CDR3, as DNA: TGTGCCAGCTCAAAATCGGGACAGAGTTACGAGCAGTACTTC. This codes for CASSKSGQSYEQYF.

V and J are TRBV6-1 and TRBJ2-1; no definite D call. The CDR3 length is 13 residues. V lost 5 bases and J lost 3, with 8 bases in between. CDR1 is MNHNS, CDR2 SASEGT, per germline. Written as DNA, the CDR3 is TGTGCCAGCAGTCTAAGTTACTACAATGAGCAGTTCTTC. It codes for CASSLSYYNEQFF.

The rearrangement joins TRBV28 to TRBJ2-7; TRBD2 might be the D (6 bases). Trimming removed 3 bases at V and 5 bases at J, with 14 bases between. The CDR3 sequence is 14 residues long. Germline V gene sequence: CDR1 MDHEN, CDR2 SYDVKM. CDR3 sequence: CASSFVGRNHEQYF. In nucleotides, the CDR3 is TGTGCCAGCAGTTTCGTCGGGAGAAATCACGAGCAGTACTTC.

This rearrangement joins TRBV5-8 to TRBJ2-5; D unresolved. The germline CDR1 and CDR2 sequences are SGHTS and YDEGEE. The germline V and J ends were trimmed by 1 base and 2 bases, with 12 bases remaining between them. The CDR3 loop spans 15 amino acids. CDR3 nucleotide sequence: TGTGCCAGCAGCTTGAGTGGCCAGATACAAGAGACCCAGTACTTC. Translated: CASSLSGQIQETQYF.

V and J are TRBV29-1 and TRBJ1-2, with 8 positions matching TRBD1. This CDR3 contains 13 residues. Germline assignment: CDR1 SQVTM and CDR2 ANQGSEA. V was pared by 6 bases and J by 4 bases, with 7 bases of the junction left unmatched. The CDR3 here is CSVLPGGSYGYTF. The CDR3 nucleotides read TGCAGCGTACTTCCAGGGGGCAGCTATGGCTACACCTTC. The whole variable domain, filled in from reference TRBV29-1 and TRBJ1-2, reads SAVISQKPSRDICQRGTSLTIQCQVDSQVTMMFWYRQQPGQSLTLIATANQGSEATYESGFVIDKFPISRPNLTFSTLTVSNMSPEDSSIYLCSVLPGGSYGYTFGSGTRLTVV.

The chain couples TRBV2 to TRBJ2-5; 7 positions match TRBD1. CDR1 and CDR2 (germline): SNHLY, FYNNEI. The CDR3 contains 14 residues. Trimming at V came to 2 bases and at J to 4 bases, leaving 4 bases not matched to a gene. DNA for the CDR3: TGTGCCAGCAGTGAATGGGGGACAGTAGAGACCCAGTACTTC. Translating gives CASSEWGTVETQYF.

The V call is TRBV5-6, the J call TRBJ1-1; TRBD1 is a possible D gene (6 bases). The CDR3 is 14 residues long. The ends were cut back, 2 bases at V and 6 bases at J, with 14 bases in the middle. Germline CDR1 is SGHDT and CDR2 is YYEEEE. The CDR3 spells CASSFGQGRSEAFF. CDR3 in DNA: TGTGCCAGCAGCTTTGGGCAGGGGAGATCTGAAGCTTTCTTT.

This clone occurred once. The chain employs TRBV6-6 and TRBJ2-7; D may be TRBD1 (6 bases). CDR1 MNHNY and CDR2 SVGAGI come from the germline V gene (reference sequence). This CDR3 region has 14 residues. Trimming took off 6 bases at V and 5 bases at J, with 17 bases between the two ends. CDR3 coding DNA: TGTGCCAGCAGCGTTAACAGGGCCGGAGACGAGCAGTACTTC. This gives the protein CASSVNRAGDEQYF.

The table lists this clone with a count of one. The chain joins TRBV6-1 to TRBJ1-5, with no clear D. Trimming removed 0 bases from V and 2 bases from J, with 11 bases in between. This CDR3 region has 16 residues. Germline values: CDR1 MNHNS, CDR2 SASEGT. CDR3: CASSEALGSGNQPQHF. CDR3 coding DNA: TGTGCCAGCAGTGAAGCTCTCGGTAGTGGCAATCAGCCCCAGCATTTT.

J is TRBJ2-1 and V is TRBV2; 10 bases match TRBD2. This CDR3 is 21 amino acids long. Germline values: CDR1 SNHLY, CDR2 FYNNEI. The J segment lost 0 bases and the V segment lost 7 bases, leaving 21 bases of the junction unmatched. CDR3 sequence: CASNTPTSGTSLSISYNEQFF. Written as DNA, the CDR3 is TGTGCCAGCAACACTCCCACTAGCGGGACTTCACTCTCAATCTCCTACAATGAGCAGTTCTTC.

This chain's CDR3 is CASSLGQNQRETQYF. The DNA for the CDR3 is TGTGCCAGCAGCTTAGGACAGAATCAGAGGGAGACCCAGTACTTC. The chain couples TRBV11-2 to TRBJ2-5, with D tentatively TRBD1 (5 bases). The V end was cut by 1 base, the J end by 5 bases, with 14 bases between. The CDR3 contains 15 residues. Germline V gene sequence: CDR1 SGHAT, CDR2 FQNNGV.

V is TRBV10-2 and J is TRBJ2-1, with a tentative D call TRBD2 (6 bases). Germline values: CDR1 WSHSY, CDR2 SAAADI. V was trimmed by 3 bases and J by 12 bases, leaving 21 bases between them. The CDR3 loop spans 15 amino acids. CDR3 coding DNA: TGCGCCAGCAGTGAATCACCGACTAGTGGGGCACGGCAGTTCTTC. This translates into CASSESPTSGARQFF.

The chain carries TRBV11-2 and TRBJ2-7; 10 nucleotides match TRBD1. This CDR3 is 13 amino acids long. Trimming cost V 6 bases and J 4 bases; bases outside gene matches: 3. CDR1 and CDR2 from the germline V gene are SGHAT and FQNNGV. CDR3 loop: CASSPGQGYEQYF. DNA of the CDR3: TGTGCCAGCAGTCCGGGACAGGGGTACGAGCAGTACTTC.

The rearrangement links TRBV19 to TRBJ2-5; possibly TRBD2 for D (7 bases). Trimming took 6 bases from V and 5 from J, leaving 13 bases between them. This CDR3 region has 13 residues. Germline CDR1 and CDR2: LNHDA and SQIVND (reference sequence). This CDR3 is CASSYGGRETQYF. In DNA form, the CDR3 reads TGTGCCAGTAGCTACGGGGGGCGGGAGACCCAGTACTTC. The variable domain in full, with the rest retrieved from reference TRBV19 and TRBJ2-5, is DGGITQSPKYLFRKEGQNVTLSCEQNLNHDAMYWYRQDPGQGLRLIYYSQIVNDFQKGDIAEGYSVSREKKESFPLTVTSAQKNPTAFYLCASSYGGRETQYFGPGTRLLVL.

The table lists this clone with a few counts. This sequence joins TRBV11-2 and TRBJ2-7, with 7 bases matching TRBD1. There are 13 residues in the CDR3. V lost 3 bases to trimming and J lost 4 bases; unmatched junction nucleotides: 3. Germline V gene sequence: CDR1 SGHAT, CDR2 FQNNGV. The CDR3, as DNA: TGTGCCAGCAGCTTGGGGACAGATTACGAGCAGTACTTC. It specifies CASSLGTDYEQYF.

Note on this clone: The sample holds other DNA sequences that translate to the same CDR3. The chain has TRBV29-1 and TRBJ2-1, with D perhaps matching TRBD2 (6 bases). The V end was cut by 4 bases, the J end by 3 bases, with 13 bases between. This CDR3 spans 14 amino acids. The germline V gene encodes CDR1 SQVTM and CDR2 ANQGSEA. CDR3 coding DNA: TGCAGCGTTGCTGGGACTGGAATCTACAATGAGCAGTTCTTC. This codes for CSVAGTGIYNEQFF.